The T cell receptor beta chain under discussion was sequenced for a study of tumor-infiltrating lymphocytes in primary liver carcinoma. Study context: Resecting the tumor surgically was how the patients' primary liver carcinoma was treated. Study-wide results and caveats: Between tumor regions, pairs overlapped more than tumor-adjacent and tumor-blood pairs did. The top-250-clone fraction was significantly higher in tumors than in blood (p = 0.039).

The CDR3 has 14 residues. Trimming at V came to 6 bases and at J to 1 base, leaving 5 bases not matched to a gene. CDR1 is MNHEY and CDR2 is SVGEGT in the germline V gene. Constant-region priming of roughly 500 ng total RNA yielded TCR beta cDNA. TCR beta libraries came from three nested multiplex PCR rounds using slightly modified ARM-PCR. Primers for the first two PCR rounds were TRBV1-TRBV30 forward primers and a C-beta reverse primer (about 9 cycles per round). TCRdb itself ran the multiplex PCR reads through MiXCR, one entry per CDR3 protein. Seen here are 310,000 or so distinct CDR3 sequences, roughly three fifths observed once, and the top ten hold about 18%. Notes on this clonotype: Its antigen is not known.

Unsorted whole blood served as the source of blood RNA, and germline DNA was extracted as well. Sequencing was performed on peripheral blood. This chain uses TRBV6-2 or TRBV6-3 with TRBJ2-7, with 8 bases that match TRBD1. The sequence was obtained from a woman aged 25 to 45 with primary liver carcinoma and hepatitis B virus infection. The CDR3 DNA is TGTGCCAGCAGACCGAGGACAGGGTCCTACGAGCAGTACTTC. Encoded protein: CASRPRTGSYEQYF.